The 10 T cell receptor beta chains listed next were all sequenced from one sample in a study of technical replicates of blood from a few donors. Sequencing was performed with immunoSEQ multiplex PCR; in TCRdb, only in-frame clones are kept and a portion is missing. This sample carries tens of thousands of clones, under 98% of them seen once, and the ten largest clones take around 0.29%. Sample: T cells isolated from PBMCs. The receptors derive from a human donor in good health.

CDR3 coding DNA: TGTGCCTGGAGTGTCGGGACAACGAGTGAGCAGTACTTC. Amino acid sequence: CAWSVGTTSEQYF. The chain links TRBV30 to TRBJ2-7; D might be TRBD1 (6 bases). V was clipped by 0 bases and J by 7 bases, with 13 bases between them. CDR3 length: 13 residues. Germline V gene data show CDR1 as GTSNPN and CDR2 as SVGIG (reference sequence).

The chain is built from TRBV28 and TRBJ2-3; TRBD1 is a possible D gene (5 bases). Deletions cut 11 bases from V and 4 bases from J, with 19 bases between. This CDR3 comprises 14 residues. Germline V gene sequence: CDR1 MDHEN, CDR2 SYDVKM. Here the CDR3 DNA reads TGTGCCCTCGGGCAAGGGGCAGAGCCAGATACGCAGTATTTT. Its protein is CALGQGAEPDTQYF.

The chain links TRBV4-1 to TRBJ1-1; D call uncertain. Per the germline V gene, CDR1 is MGHRA and CDR2 is YSYEKL. Trimming took 9 bases from V and 0 from J, leaving 5 bases between them. This CDR3 comprises 11 residues. The CDR3 DNA follows: TGCGCCAGGTACTTGAACACTGAAGCTTTCTTT. Its protein is CARYLNTEAFF.

The rearrangement uses TRBV25-1 and TRBJ1-2; perhaps TRBD1 as D (5 bases). The CDR3 sequence is 12 residues long. Trimming took 3 bases from V and 7 from J, leaving 9 bases between them. The germline V gene has CDR1 MGHDK and CDR2 SYGVNS. The CDR3 bases are TGTGCCAGCAGTGATTATGGGGCTGGCTACACCTTC. It is translated as CASSDYGAGYTF.

J is TRBJ2-3 and V is TRBV7-9; 7 nucleotides match TRBD2. V trimming: 5 bases; J trimming: 5 bases; junction bases outside the gene matches: 4. Germline CDR1 and CDR2: SEHNR and FQNEAQ (reference sequence). The CDR3 extends over 13 amino acids. CDR3 bases: TGTGCCAGCAGCACTCCGGGGGGAGATACGCAGTATTTT. Its protein product is CASSTPGGDTQYF.

The V and J genes are TRBV11-1 and TRBJ2-1; 9 bases are shared with TRBD2. The CDR3 sequence is 16 residues long. The germline gives CDR1 SGHAT, CDR2 FQDESV (reference sequence). Germline trimming cut 5 bases from V and 4 bases from J; bases unmatched to any gene: 9. CDR3 nucleotides: TGTGCCAGCAGCCTTCTAGCGGGAACTCCGTACAATGAGCAGTTCTTC. Its translation: CASSLLAGTPYNEQFF.

Concerning this clone itself: The same CDR3 also results from other DNA sequences found in this sample. The chain combines TRBV28 with TRBJ1-2; D not certain. V was pared by 2 bases and J by 5 bases, with 6 bases between. Germline values: CDR1 MDHEN, CDR2 SYDVKM. CDR3 length: 12 residues. As DNA, the CDR3 is TGTGCCAGCAGTTTAGCAGGATATGGCTACACCTTC. It is translated as CASSLAGYGYTF.

The J gene is TRBJ2-6, the V gene TRBV7-3; D is ambiguous. The CDR3 extends over 12 amino acids. V gave up 10 bases and J gave up 4 bases, with 8 bases separating them. Germline V lookup: CDR1 SGHTA, CDR2 FQGTGA. In DNA form, the CDR3 reads TGTGCCACCACATGGGGGGCCAACGTCCTGACTTTC. Encoded protein: CATTWGANVLTF.

This rearrangement joins TRBV7-9 to TRBJ2-1; 7 nucleotides match TRBD2. The CDR3 extends over 16 amino acids. Germline V gives CDR1 SEHNR, CDR2 FQNEAQ (reference sequence). V lost 1 base and J lost 9; bases outside the gene matches: 12. As DNA, the CDR3 is TGTGCCAGCAGCTTAGATGAGGATCTCTGGGGGGGTGAGCAGTTCTTC. Translation: CASSLDEDLWGGEQFF.

Only one count was recorded for this clone. The chain couples TRBV10-3 to TRBJ1-4, with TRBD1 identical over 7 bases. Germline CDR1 is ENHRY and CDR2 is SYGVKD. The V gene end was trimmed by 3 bases and the J gene end by 3 bases; junction bases not matched to a gene: 4. This CDR3 is 15 amino acids long. The CDR3: CAISEGDRPNEKLFF. The CDR3 DNA is TGTGCCATCAGTGAAGGGGACAGACCTAATGAAAAACTGTTTTTT.